This TCR beta chain was captured by sequencing in a study of shared clonotypes between healthy human individuals. The protocol was immunoSEQ multiplex PCR, while the TCRdb copy is restricted to in-frame clones and leaves out a portion. The table includes approximately 2,200,000 clones, under 95% detected once. This CDR3 has 13 amino acids. Trimming cost V 9 bases and J 7 bases; bases outside gene matches: 8. Germline CDR1 reads ENHRY; CDR2 reads SYGVKD. Naive CD8 cells were CD45RO-negative, positively selected for CCR7, excluding terminally differentiated effector memory CD45RA+ cells. The sample comprised naive CD8+ T cells from PBMCs. The chain recombines TRBV10-3 with TRBJ2-7; TRBD2 agrees at 11 bases. The sequence came from a man aged 18 to 29 in good health. Some clones in this sample may be carry-over from other donors' samples. The CDR3: CAITSGSGREQYF. Written as DNA, the CDR3 is TGTGCCATTACTAGCGGGAGTGGTCGGGAGCAGTACTTC.